Given below is one T cell receptor (beta chain) in context. As yet, its antigen is unknown. This specimen comes from a study of cytomegalovirus exposure and HLA in healthy donors. Study-level results: Earlier analysis looked at TCR beta V segments, and most were productive about 87% or about 30% of the time.

Whereas donors were nominally healthy upon sampling, unrecorded immune exposures were probable. The PCR contained 60 Vbeta and 13 Jbeta primers. The method was immunoSEQ multiplex PCR; TCRdb's version includes in-frame clones alone and lacks a portion of them. This sample yields 180,000 or so clones, of which 82% are seen a single time; more than 1.5% belongs to the top ten. This CDR3 is 13 amino acids long. The germline V gene encodes CDR1 GTSNPN and CDR2 SVGIG (reference sequence). Trimming shortened V by 0 bases and J by 7 bases, and 12 bases separated the two germline ends. The sequence came from a man between 40 and 49 years old in good health and CMV-seronegative. The V call is TRBV30, the J call TRBJ1-2; TRBD1 might be the D (5 bases). Sequencing input: PBMCs. The CDR3 sequence: CAWSVEGRGGYTF. CDR3 coding DNA: TGTGCCTGGAGTGTGGAGGGGCGGGGTGGCTACACCTTC.